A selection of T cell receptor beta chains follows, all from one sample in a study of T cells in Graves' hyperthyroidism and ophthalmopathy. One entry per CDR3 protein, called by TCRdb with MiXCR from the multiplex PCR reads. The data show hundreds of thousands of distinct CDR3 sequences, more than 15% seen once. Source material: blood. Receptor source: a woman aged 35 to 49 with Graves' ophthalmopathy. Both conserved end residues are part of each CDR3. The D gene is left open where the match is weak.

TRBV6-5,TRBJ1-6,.,CASSYSSGPSSYNSPLHF
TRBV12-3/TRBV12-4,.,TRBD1,CASSLGGQGTDTQHF
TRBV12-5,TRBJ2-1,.,CASGLGNYNEQFF
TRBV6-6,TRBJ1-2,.,CASSYSASGGSGYTF
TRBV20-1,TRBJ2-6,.,CSARASAGSSGANVLTF
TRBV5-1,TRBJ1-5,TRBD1,CASSGGQGEQPQHF
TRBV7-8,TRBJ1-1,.,CASTLAQGGDTEAFF
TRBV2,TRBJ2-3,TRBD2,CARRLAANTDTQYF
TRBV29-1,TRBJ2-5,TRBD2,CSVEDHGLAGGEDGETQYF
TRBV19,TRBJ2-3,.,CASNLGPSTTDTQYF
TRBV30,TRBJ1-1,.,CACGNTEAFF
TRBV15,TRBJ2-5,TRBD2,CATSRLGGETQYF
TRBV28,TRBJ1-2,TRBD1,CASSSTGGNYGYTF
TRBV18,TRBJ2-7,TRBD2,CASSPGLAEPAAYEQYF
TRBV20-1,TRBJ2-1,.,CSARIRDEQFF
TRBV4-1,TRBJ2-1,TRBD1,CASSGDRGHGDEQFF
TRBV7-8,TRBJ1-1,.,CASSTTGWSTEAFF
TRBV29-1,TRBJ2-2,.,CSVLINTGELFF
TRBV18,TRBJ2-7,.,CASSPGTASSYEQYF
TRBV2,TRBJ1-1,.,CASSPRGKGTEALF
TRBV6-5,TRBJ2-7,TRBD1,CASSYGTGGYEQYF
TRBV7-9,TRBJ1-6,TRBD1,CASSQGDRTNSPLHF
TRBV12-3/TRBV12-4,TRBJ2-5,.,CASSLVPGQETQYF
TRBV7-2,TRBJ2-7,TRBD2,CASSLARTSGLAYEQYF
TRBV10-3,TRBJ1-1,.,CAISEGKTEAFF
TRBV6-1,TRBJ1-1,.,CASSHTVGNTEAFF
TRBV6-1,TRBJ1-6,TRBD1,CASRVGTDNSPLHF
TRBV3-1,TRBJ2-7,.,CASSPHPWKETTYEQYF
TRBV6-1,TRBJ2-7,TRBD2,CASSSIAGLGTEQYF
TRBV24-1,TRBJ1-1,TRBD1,CATMWVREGACTEAFF
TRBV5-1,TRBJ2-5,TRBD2,CASSPLAGAQETQYF
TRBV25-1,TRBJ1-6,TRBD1,CASSAGQGGSPLHF
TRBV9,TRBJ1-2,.,CASSLAGDHYGYTF
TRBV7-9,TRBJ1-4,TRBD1,CANSSLRQGEKLFF
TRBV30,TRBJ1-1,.,CAWSVPLRAAFF
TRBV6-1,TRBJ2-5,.,CASSERFRLYF